This TCR beta chain derives from a study of vaccination effects on CD4 cells after COVID-19. Overall study: A couple of convalescent patients were sampled 16 days and one week before vaccination.

Here immunoSEQ multiplex PCR was the method, and the copy in TCRdb shows in-frame clones only, minus some. This sample has roughly 60,000 clones, with approximately 72% found just once. The culture ran for roughly 10 days before CD4+ T cells were isolated. This CDR3 is built from 13 residues. In germline, CDR1 is SGHNT, CDR2 YENEEA. Trimming stripped 1 base from V and 6 bases from J, with 10 bases between. Note on this clone: What it recognizes is unknown.

The TCR comes from a human donor who had a prior SARS-CoV-2 infection. The sequenced sample was CD4+ T cells from PBMCs cultured without peptide, obtained before COVID-19 vaccination. The genes are TRBV11-3 and TRBJ2-7; D is unresolved. The CDR3 DNA sequence: TGTGCCAGCAGCTTAGTCCCCGGAGCCGAGCAGTACTTC. It yields the protein CASSLVPGAEQYF.